These 14 T cell receptor beta chains were all obtained from the same sample, sequenced in a study of early T cells in non-severe SARS-CoV-2 infection. One entry per CDR3 protein results from TCRdb running MiXCR on the 5' RACE reads. The repertoire holds more than 55,000 distinct CDR3 sequences, around 13% seen once, with approximately 4.8% in the top ten. The sample comprised whole blood. The receptors derive from an adult who was a healthcare worker with PCR-confirmed SARS-CoV-2 infection or an uninfected control (not recorded which).

V is TRBV9 and J is TRBJ1-1; D remains ambiguous. V was pared by 4 bases and J by 5 bases, with 15 bases between. This CDR3 spans 14 amino acids. Germline CDR1 and CDR2: SGDLS and YYNGEE. The CDR3 DNA reads as TGTGCCAGCAGCCCCTTGCGGGGTCGGACTGAAGCTTTCTTT. It codes for CASSPLRGRTEAFF.

This clonotype came up many times. The chain joins TRBV7-8 to TRBJ1-2; D is perhaps TRBD1 (6 bases). Germline V gene lookup returns CDR1 SGHVS and CDR2 FQNEAQ. This CDR3 is 17 amino acids long. Trimming pared 1 base from V and 0 bases from J, leaving 15 bases between. The CDR3 coding sequence is TGTGCCAGCAGCTTAGACGACAGGTTTTCAGCTAACTATGGCTACACCTTC. Translating it yields CASSLDDRFSANYGYTF.

The J gene is TRBJ2-5, the V gene TRBV28; D is perhaps TRBD1 (6 bases). The CDR3 length is 14 residues. The germline CDR1 and CDR2 sequences are MDHEN and SYDVKM. V lost 2 bases and J lost 1, with 8 bases in between. CDR3 DNA sequence: TGTGCCAGCAGTTTAAACAGGGTCCAAGAGACCCAGTACTTC. It translates to CASSLNRVQETQYF.

At least ten counts were recorded for this clonotype. The rearrangement uses TRBV10-1 and TRBJ2-3; 9 bases agree with TRBD2. CDR3 length: 13 amino acids. The junction had 7 bases not matched to a gene; V was cut back by 10 bases and J by 5 bases. Germline CDR1 reads WNHNN; CDR2 reads SYGVQD (reference sequence). CDR3 loop: CATASGGRDTQYF. The CDR3 bases are TGCGCCACCGCGAGCGGGGGGCGAGATACGCAGTATTTT.

The chain has TRBV5-1 and TRBJ2-1, with D perhaps matching TRBD1 or TRBD2 (6 bases each). Trimming removed 4 bases from V and 7 bases from J, with 15 bases in between. The CDR3 loop spans 14 amino acids. Germline V CDR1 and CDR2: SGHRS, YFSETQ. This CDR3 reads CASSPTGGPNEQFF. CDR3 nucleotides: TGCGCCAGCAGCCCCACCGGGGGCCCAAATGAGCAGTTCTTC.

The chain combines TRBV7-9 with TRBJ2-5; 13 bases align to TRBD2. CDR3 length: 16 amino acids. The germline V gene encodes CDR1 SEHNR and CDR2 FQNEAQ (reference sequence). The J segment lost 2 bases and the V segment lost 5 bases, leaving 5 bases of the junction unmatched. CDR3 in amino acids: CASSPGLAGAQETQYF. CDR3 bases: TGTGCCAGCAGCCCCGGACTAGCGGGGGCTCAAGAGACCCAGTACTTC.

This clonotype was recorded many times. The genes are TRBV5-1 and TRBJ2-1; TRBD1 agrees at 7 bases. Per the germline V gene, CDR1 is SGHRS and CDR2 is YFSETQ. Germline trimming cut 4 bases from V and 0 bases from J; bases unmatched to any gene: 25. The CDR3 runs 22 residues. The CDR3 bases are TGCGCCAGCAGCCAAGGGACAGCTAACATTGAGTCGGGCCATAACTCCTACAATGAGCAGTTCTTC. Encoded protein: CASSQGTANIESGHNSYNEQFF.

This clonotype was seen repeatedly, ten times or more. The rearrangement uses TRBV18 and TRBJ1-2; TRBD1 aligns across 9 bases. CDR1 KGHSH and CDR2 LQKENI come from the germline V gene. V dropped 3 bases and J dropped 4; count of bases not matched to a gene: 6. The CDR3 is 15 amino acids. The CDR3 reads CASSPRQGDAYGYTF. In nucleotides, the CDR3 is TGTGCCAGCTCACCGCGACAGGGGGATGCCTATGGCTACACCTTC.

This clonotype was seen at least ten times. The rearrangement links TRBV20-1 to TRBJ2-5, with D possibly being TRBD2 (6 bases). The CDR3 is 13 amino acids. Germline values: CDR1 DFQATT, CDR2 SNEGSKA (reference sequence). The V gene lost 5 bases and the J gene lost 4 bases, with 14 bases spanning the gap. The CDR3 sequence is CSARRRGGETQYF. The CDR3 bases are TGCAGTGCTCGGCGGCGGGGTGGAGAGACCCAGTACTTC.

This clonotype has a count of ten or more. V and J are TRBV5-1 and TRBJ2-7; TRBD2 might be the D (8 bases). The germline V and J ends were trimmed by 4 bases and 12 bases, with 20 bases remaining between them. The germline CDR1 and CDR2 sequences are SGHRS and YFSETQ. CDR3 size: 13 residues. The CDR3 region has the DNA TGCGCCAGCAGCCAGGGGGTAGCGGGGCCGCGGTACTTC. Translation: CASSQGVAGPRYF.

This clonotype was found many times. This sequence joins TRBV18 and TRBJ1-4, with TRBD1 identical over 7 bases. CDR1 and CDR2 from the germline V gene are KGHSH and LQKENI. The CDR3 totals 14 residues. Trimming took 5 bases from V and 0 from J; bases not matched to a gene: 0. CDR3 coding DNA: TGTGCCAGCTCAGGGACAGCAACTAATGAAAAACTGTTTTTT. Amino acids: CASSGTATNEKLFF.

A few counts support this clonotype. The gene calls are TRBV18 and TRBJ2-7; D is perhaps TRBD1 (5 bases). V lost 2 bases and J lost 2, with 10 bases in between. Germline V CDR1 and CDR2: KGHSH, LQKENI. The CDR3 has 14 amino acids. This CDR3 reads CASSPADRPYEQYF. CDR3 coding DNA: TGTGCCAGCTCACCAGCCGACAGACCCTACGAGCAGTACTTC.

This clonotype was observed a handful of times. V is TRBV30 and J is TRBJ1-1; D unresolved. V gave up 2 bases and J gave up 12 bases, with 13 bases separating them. The germline CDR1 and CDR2 sequences are GTSNPN and SVGIG (reference sequence). This CDR3 has 11 amino acids. As DNA, the CDR3 is TGTGCCTGGAGTTCCCCCGCCCCGACTTTCTTT. Its protein product is CAWSSPAPTFF.

This clonotype was observed many times. The chain carries TRBV27 and TRBJ2-1; 7 nucleotides align to TRBD1. The J segment lost 6 bases and the V segment lost 6 bases, leaving 17 bases of the junction unmatched. Germline V gene data show CDR1 as MNHEY and CDR2 as SMNVEV (reference sequence). The CDR3 consists of 17 residues. DNA of the CDR3: TGTGCCAGCAGCCGACGCCCGGGACAGATGGGGTCCAATGAGCAGTTCTTC. Protein product: CASSRRPGQMGSNEQFF.